The 10 T cell receptor beta chains given below trace back to one sample, sequenced in a study of beta chain features in type 1 diabetes. Points from the study as a whole: In all four CD4+ subsets, TCRB CDR3 length was significantly, moderately reduced in type 1 diabetes.

Expressed TCRB transcripts were sequenced because the isolated RNA had all been reverse transcribed beforehand. The data were produced by immunoSEQ multiplex PCR, yet TCRdb's version contains in-frame clones alone and is incomplete. Among 250,000 or so clones, about 15% were seen once, and the ten largest hold about 0.018%. Their specific antigens are unknown. The material sequenced was naive CD4+ T cells from blood. The receptor set was obtained from a man aged 25 to 40 with type 1 diabetes.

The gene calls are TRBV27 and TRBJ2-3; no definite D call. Trimming removed 3 bases from V and 1 base from J, with 5 bases in between. This CDR3 contains 13 residues. Per the germline V gene, CDR1 is MNHEY and CDR2 is SMNVEV (reference sequence). CDR3 coding DNA: TGTGCCAGCAGTTTGGGCCGCACAGATACGCAGTATTTT. Protein sequence: CASSLGRTDTQYF.

The chain recombines TRBV28 with TRBJ2-2; maybe TRBD2 (5 bases). Germline V lookup: CDR1 MDHEN, CDR2 SYDVKM. Between the trimmed V and J ends, which lost 3 bases and 4 bases, there was a span of 21 bases. There are 18 residues in the CDR3. The CDR3 nucleotides are TGTGCCAGCAGTTTCCCATGGGAACTAGTCGGAGGCACCGGGGAGCTGTTTTTT. It codes for CASSFPWELVGGTGELFF.

Only a few counts were recorded for this clone. V and J are TRBV30 and TRBJ2-6; 8 bases are a match to TRBD1. Germline-derived CDR1 and CDR2 are GTSNPN and SVGIG (reference sequence). The V gene end was trimmed by 8 bases and the J gene end by 4 bases; junction bases not matched to a gene: 7. CDR3 length: 14 amino acids. The CDR3 region has the DNA TGTGCCCGCGCAGGGGGCGGGGGGGCCAACGTCCTGACTTTC. This sequence encodes CARAGGGGANVLTF.

The V call is TRBV19, the J call TRBJ1-2; 8 bases map to TRBD1. Germline V CDR1 and CDR2: LNHDA, SQIVND (reference sequence). V gave up 6 bases and J gave up 4 bases; unmatched junction bases: 4. This CDR3 spans 13 amino acids. CDR3 in DNA: TGTGCCAGTAGAACAGGGGGGAGCTATGGCTACACCTTC. Translated: CASRTGGSYGYTF.

This clone was observed a handful of times. The chain has TRBV10-3 and TRBJ2-7, with D unresolved. The CDR3 spans 14 residues. Trimming took off 2 bases at V and 4 bases at J, with 12 bases between the two ends. CDR1 and CDR2 (germline): ENHRY, SYGVKD. The CDR3 nucleotides are TGTGCCATCAGTGAGAAGCGACTGCAATACGAGCAGTACTTC. Amino acids: CAISEKRLQYEQYF.

The chain employs TRBV7-9 and TRBJ1-4; TRBD1 agrees at 9 bases. The CDR3 covers 17 residues. Germline CDR1 is SEHNR and CDR2 is FQNEAQ (reference sequence). The V and J ends lost 5 bases and 5 bases, in that order; junction bases with no gene match: 12. In DNA, the CDR3 is TGTGCCAGCAGCACGGGGACAGGGCCGGGGTTAAATGAAAAACTGTTTTTT. This sequence encodes CASSTGTGPGLNEKLFF.

This clone has just a few counts. V is TRBV7-9 and J is TRBJ2-7, with TRBD2 matching 9 bases. In germline, CDR1 is SEHNR, CDR2 FQNEAQ (reference sequence). Germline trimming cut 5 bases from V and 1 base from J; bases unmatched to any gene: 9. The CDR3 extends over 16 amino acids. The DNA for the CDR3 is TGTGCCAGCAGCCCCAATAGCGGGGGCGCTTCCTACGAGCAGTACTTC. Its protein product is CASSPNSGGASYEQYF.

This chain links TRBV2 with TRBJ2-3, with 8 bases fitting TRBD2. The germline V gene encodes CDR1 SNHLY and CDR2 FYNNEI. Trimming took 7 bases from V and 1 from J; bases not matched to a gene: 4. CDR3 length equals 14 residues. The CDR3 sequence is CASMREVGTDTQYF. The CDR3 coding sequence is TGTGCCAGCATGCGGGAGGTCGGCACAGATACGCAGTATTTT.

V is TRBV29-1 and J is TRBJ1-5; D possibly corresponds to TRBD1 (6 bases). This CDR3 has 12 amino acids. Germline V gene lookup returns CDR1 SQVTM and CDR2 ANQGSEA. Between the trimmed V and J ends, which lost 6 bases and 5 bases, there was a span of 11 bases. This CDR3 is CSVKQGDQPQHF. The DNA for the CDR3 is TGCAGCGTAAAACAGGGAGATCAGCCCCAGCATTTT.

In its sample, this clone was seen a few times. The rearrangement uses TRBV30 and TRBJ2-5; 10 bases fit TRBD2. Germline-derived CDR1 and CDR2 are GTSNPN and SVGIG (reference sequence). This CDR3 is built from 17 residues. With V trimmed by 1 base and J by 3 bases, 11 bases remained unmatched. The CDR3, as DNA: TGTGCCTGGAGTGCCCGGACTAGCGGTTGGGTAAAAGAGACCCAGTACTTC. Translated: CAWSARTSGWVKETQYF. Supplemented by reference TRBV30 and TRBJ2-5, the full variable domain reads SQTIHQWPATLVQPVGSPLSLECTVEGTSNPNLYWYRQAAGRGLQLLFYSVGIGQISSEVPQNLSASRPQDRQFILSSKKLLLSDSGFYLCAWSARTSGWVKETQYFGPGTRLLVL.